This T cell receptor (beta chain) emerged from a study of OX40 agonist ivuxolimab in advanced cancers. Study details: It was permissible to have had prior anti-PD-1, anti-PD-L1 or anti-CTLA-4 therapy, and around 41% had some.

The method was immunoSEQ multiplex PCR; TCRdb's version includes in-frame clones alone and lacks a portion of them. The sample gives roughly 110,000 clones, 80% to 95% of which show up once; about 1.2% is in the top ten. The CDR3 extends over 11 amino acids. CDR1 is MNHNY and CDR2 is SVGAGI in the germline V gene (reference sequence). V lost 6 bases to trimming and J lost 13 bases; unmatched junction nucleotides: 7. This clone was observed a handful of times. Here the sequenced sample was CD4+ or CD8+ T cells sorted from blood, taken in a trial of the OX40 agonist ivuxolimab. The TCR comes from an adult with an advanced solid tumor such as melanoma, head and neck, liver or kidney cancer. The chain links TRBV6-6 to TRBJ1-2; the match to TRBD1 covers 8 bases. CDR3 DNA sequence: TGTGCCAGCAGCCATGGACAGGGATGCACCTTC. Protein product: CASSHGQGCTF.